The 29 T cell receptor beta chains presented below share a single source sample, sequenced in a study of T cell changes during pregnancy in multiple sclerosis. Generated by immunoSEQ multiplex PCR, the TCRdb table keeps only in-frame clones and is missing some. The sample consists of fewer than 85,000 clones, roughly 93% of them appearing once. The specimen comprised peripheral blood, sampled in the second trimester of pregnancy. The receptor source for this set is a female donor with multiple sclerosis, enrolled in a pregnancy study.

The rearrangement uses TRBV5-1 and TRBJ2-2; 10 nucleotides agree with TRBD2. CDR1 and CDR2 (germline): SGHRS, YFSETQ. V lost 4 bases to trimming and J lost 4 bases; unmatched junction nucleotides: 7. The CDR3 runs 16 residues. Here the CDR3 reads CASSPLAGGPTGELFF. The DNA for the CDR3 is TGCGCCAGCAGCCCCTTAGCGGGAGGACCCACCGGGGAGCTGTTTTTT.

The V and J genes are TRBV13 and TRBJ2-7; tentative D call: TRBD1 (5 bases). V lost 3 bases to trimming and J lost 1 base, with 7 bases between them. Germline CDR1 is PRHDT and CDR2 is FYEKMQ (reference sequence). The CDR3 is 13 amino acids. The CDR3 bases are TGTGCCAGCAGCTTGGCAGGGTCCTACGAGCAGTACTTC. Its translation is CASSLAGSYEQYF.

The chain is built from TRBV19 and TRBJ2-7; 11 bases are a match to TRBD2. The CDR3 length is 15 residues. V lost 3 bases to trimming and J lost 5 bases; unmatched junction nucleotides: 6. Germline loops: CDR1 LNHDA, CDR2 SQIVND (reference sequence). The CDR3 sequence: CASSMVSGGADEQYF. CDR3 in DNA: TGTGCCAGTAGTATGGTTAGCGGGGGGGCCGACGAGCAGTACTTC.

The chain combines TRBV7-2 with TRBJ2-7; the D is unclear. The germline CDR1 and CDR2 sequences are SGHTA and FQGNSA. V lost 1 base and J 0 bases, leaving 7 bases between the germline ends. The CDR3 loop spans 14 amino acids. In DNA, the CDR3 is TGTGCCAGCAGCTTAGATCCGAGCTCCTACGAGCAGTACTTC. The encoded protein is CASSLDPSSYEQYF.

For the CDR3, the DNA is TGTGCCAGCAGCTTAAGGGCGCGGGGAGTTGGAGGCTACACCTTC. Translating it yields CASSLRARGVGGYTF. The rearrangement links TRBV5-8 to TRBJ1-2; D unclear. The germline V and J ends were trimmed by 2 bases and 8 bases, with 19 bases remaining between them. The CDR3 has 15 residues. Germline V lookup: CDR1 SGHTS, CDR2 YDEGEE.

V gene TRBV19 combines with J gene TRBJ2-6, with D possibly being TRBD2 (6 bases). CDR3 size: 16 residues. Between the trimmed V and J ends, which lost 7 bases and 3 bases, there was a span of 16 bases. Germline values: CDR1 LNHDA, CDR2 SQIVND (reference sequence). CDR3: CASNRPGAIGANVLTF. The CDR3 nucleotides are TGTGCCAGTAATAGACCGGGAGCTATTGGGGCCAACGTCCTGACTTTC. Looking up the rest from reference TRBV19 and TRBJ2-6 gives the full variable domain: DGGITQSPKYLFRKEGQNVTLSCEQNLNHDAMYWYRQDPGQGLRLIYYSQIVNDFQKGDIAEGYSVSREKKESFPLTVTSAQKNPTAFYLCASNRPGAIGANVLTFGAGSRLTVL.

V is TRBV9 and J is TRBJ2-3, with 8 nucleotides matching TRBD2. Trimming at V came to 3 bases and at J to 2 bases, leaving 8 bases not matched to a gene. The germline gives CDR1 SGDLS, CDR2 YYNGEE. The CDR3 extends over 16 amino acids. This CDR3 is CASSGIAGPDTDTQYF. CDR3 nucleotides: TGTGCCAGCAGCGGAATAGCGGGGCCTGACACAGATACGCAGTATTTT.

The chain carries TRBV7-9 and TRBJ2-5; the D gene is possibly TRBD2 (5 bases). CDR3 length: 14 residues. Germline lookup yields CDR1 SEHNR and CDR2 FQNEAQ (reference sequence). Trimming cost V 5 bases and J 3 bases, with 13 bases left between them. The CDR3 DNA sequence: TGTGCCAGCAGCCTACTAGTAAAGGAAGAGACCCAGTACTTC. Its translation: CASSLLVKEETQYF.

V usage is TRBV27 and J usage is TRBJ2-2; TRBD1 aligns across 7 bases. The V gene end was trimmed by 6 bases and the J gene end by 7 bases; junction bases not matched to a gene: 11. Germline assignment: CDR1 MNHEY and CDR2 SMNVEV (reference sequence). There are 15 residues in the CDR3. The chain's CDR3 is CASSSGPQGNGELFF. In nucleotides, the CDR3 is TGTGCCAGCAGCTCAGGCCCACAGGGGAACGGGGAGCTGTTTTTT.

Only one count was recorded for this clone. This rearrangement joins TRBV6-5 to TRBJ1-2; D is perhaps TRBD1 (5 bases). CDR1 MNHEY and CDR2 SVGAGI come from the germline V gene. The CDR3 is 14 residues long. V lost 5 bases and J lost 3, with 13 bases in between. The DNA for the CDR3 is TGTGCCAGCAGTGACCCCGGGGGAGACTATGGCTACACCTTC. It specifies CASSDPGGDYGYTF.

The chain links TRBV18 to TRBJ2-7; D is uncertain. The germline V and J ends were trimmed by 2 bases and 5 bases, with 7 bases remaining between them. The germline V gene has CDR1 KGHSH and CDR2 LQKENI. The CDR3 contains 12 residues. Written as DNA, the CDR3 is TGTGCCAGCTCACCAGGTGGCAACGAGCAGTACTTC. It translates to CASSPGGNEQYF.

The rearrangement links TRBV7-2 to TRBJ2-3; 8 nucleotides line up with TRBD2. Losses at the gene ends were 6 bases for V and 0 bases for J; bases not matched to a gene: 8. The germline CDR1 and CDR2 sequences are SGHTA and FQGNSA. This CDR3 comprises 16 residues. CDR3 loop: CASSSLAARSTDTQYF. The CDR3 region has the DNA TGTGCCAGCAGTTCACTAGCGGCAAGAAGCACAGATACGCAGTATTTT.

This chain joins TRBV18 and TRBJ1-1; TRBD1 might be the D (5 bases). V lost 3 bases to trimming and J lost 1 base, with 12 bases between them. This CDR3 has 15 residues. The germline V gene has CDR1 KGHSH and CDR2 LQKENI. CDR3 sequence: CASSPLGGSNTEAFF. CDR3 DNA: TGTGCCAGCTCACCTCTCGGGGGGTCGAACACTGAAGCTTTCTTT.

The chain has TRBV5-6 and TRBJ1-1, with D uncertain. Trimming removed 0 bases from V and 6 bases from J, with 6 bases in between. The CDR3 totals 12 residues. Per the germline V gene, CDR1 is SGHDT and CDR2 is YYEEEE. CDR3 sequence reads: CASSLDWSEAFF. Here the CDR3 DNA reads TGTGCCAGCAGCTTGGACTGGTCTGAAGCTTTCTTT.

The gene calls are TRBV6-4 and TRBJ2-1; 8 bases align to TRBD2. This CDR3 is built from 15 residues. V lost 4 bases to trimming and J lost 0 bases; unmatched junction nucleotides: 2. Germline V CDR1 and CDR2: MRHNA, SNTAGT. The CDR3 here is CASSVSGSSYNEQFF. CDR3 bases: TGTGCCAGCAGTGTGAGCGGGAGCTCCTACAATGAGCAGTTCTTC.

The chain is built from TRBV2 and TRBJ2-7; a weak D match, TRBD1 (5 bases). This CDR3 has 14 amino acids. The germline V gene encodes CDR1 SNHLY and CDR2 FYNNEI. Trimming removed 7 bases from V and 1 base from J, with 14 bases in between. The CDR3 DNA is TGTGCCAGCAATCTCAGGGCCGGGTCCTACGAGCAGTACTTC. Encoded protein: CASNLRAGSYEQYF.

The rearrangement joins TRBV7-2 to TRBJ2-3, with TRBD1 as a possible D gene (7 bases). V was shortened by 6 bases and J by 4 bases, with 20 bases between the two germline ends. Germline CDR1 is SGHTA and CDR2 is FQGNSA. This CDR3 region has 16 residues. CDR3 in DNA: TGTGCCAGCAGGCCACGCAGGGGGGCCTTCGCAGATACGCAGTATTTT. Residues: CASRPRRGAFADTQYF.

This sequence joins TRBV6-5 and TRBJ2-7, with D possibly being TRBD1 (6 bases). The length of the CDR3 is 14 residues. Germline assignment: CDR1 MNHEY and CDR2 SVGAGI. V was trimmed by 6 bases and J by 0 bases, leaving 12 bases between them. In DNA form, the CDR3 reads TGTGCCAGCAGCCAAGACAGGCGCTCCTACGAGCAGTACTTC. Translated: CASSQDRRSYEQYF.

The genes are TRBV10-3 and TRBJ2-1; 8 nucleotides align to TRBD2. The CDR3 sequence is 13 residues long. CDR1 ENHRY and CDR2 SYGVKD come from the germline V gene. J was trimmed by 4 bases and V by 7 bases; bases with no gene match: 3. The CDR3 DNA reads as TGTGCCATCAAAGCGGGGGAATACAATGAGCAGTTCTTC. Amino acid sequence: CAIKAGEYNEQFF.

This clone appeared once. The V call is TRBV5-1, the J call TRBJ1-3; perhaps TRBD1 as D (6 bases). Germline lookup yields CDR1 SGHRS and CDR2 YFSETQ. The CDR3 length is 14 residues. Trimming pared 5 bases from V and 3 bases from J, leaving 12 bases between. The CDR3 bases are TGCGCCAGCAGACTGACAGGTTATGGAAACACCATATATTTT. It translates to CASRLTGYGNTIYF.

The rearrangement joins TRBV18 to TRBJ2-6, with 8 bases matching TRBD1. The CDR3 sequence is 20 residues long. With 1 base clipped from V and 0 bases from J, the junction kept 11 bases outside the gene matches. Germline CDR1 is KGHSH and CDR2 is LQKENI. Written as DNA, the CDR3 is TGTGCCAGCTCACCACGCGGTGGTCGGACAGGGTTCTCTGGGGCCAACGTCCTGACTTTC. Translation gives CASSPRGGRTGFSGANVLTF.

This chain's CDR3 is CASSNRDTGELFF. CDR3 DNA sequence: TGTGCCAGTAGTAACAGGGACACCGGGGAGCTGTTTTTT. The chain joins TRBV19 to TRBJ2-2; D might be TRBD1 (6 bases). Germline loops: CDR1 LNHDA, CDR2 SQIVND (reference sequence). This CDR3 is 13 amino acids long. V lost 4 bases and J 3 bases, leaving 6 bases between the germline ends. The full variable domain, in which reference TRBV19 and TRBJ2-2 provide the parts outside the CDR3, is DGGITQSPKYLFRKEGQNVTLSCEQNLNHDAMYWYRQDPGQGLRLIYYSQIVNDFQKGDIAEGYSVSREKKESFPLTVTSAQKNPTAFYLCASSNRDTGELFFGEGSRLTVL.

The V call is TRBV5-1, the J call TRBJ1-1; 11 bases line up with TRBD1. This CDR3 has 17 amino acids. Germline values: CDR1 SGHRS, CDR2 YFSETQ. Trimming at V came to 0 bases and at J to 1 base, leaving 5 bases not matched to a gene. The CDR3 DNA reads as TGCGCCAGCAGCTTGGTTCGGACAGGGGGCCAGAACACTGAAGCTTTCTTT. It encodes CASSLVRTGGQNTEAFF.

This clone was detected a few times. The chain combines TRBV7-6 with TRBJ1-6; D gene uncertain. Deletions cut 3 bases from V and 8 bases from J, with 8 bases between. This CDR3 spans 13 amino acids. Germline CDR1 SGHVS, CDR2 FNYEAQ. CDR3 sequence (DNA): TGTGCCAGCAGCTTCAAGTCGGATTCACCCCTCCACTTT. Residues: CASSFKSDSPLHF.

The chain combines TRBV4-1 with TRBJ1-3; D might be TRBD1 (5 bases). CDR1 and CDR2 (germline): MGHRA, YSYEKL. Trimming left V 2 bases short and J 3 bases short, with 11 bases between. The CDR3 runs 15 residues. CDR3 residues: CASSQMTAYGNTIYF. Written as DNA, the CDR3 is TGCGCCAGCAGCCAAATGACAGCCTATGGAAACACCATATATTTT.

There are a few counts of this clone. CDR3: CASSLGQGATEAFF. In DNA, the CDR3 is TGCGCCAGCAGCTTGGGTCAGGGGGCCACTGAAGCTTTCTTT. The chain joins TRBV5-1 to TRBJ1-1; TRBD1 matches 8 bases. The V and J ends lost 0 bases and 4 bases, in that order; junction bases with no gene match: 2. Per the germline V gene, CDR1 is SGHRS and CDR2 is YFSETQ. The CDR3 length is 14 residues.

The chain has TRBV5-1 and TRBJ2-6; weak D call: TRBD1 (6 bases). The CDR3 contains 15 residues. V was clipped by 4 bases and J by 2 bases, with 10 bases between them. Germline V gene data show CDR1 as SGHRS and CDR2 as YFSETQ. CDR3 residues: CASSDRPPGANVLTF. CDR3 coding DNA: TGCGCCAGCAGCGACAGGCCACCTGGGGCCAACGTCCTGACTTTC.

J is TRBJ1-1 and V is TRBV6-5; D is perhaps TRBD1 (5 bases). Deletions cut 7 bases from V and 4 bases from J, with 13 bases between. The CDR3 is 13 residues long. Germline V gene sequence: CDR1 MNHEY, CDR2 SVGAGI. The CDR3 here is CASTRDSVTEAFF. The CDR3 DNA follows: TGTGCCAGCACCAGAGACAGCGTCACTGAAGCTTTCTTT.

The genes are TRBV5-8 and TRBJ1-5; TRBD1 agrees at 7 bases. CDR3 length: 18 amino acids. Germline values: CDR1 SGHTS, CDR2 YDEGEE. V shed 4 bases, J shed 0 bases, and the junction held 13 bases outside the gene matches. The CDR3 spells CASSHGWTGRVSNQPQHF. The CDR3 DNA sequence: TGTGCCAGCAGCCACGGCTGGACAGGTCGAGTTAGCAATCAGCCCCAGCATTTT. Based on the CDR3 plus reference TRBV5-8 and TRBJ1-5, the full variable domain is EAGVTQSPTHLIKTRGQQATLRCSPISGHTSVYWYQQALGLGLQFLLWYDEGEERNRGNFPPRFSGRQFPNYSSELNVNALELEDSALYLCASSHGWTGRVSNQPQHFGDGTRLSIL.